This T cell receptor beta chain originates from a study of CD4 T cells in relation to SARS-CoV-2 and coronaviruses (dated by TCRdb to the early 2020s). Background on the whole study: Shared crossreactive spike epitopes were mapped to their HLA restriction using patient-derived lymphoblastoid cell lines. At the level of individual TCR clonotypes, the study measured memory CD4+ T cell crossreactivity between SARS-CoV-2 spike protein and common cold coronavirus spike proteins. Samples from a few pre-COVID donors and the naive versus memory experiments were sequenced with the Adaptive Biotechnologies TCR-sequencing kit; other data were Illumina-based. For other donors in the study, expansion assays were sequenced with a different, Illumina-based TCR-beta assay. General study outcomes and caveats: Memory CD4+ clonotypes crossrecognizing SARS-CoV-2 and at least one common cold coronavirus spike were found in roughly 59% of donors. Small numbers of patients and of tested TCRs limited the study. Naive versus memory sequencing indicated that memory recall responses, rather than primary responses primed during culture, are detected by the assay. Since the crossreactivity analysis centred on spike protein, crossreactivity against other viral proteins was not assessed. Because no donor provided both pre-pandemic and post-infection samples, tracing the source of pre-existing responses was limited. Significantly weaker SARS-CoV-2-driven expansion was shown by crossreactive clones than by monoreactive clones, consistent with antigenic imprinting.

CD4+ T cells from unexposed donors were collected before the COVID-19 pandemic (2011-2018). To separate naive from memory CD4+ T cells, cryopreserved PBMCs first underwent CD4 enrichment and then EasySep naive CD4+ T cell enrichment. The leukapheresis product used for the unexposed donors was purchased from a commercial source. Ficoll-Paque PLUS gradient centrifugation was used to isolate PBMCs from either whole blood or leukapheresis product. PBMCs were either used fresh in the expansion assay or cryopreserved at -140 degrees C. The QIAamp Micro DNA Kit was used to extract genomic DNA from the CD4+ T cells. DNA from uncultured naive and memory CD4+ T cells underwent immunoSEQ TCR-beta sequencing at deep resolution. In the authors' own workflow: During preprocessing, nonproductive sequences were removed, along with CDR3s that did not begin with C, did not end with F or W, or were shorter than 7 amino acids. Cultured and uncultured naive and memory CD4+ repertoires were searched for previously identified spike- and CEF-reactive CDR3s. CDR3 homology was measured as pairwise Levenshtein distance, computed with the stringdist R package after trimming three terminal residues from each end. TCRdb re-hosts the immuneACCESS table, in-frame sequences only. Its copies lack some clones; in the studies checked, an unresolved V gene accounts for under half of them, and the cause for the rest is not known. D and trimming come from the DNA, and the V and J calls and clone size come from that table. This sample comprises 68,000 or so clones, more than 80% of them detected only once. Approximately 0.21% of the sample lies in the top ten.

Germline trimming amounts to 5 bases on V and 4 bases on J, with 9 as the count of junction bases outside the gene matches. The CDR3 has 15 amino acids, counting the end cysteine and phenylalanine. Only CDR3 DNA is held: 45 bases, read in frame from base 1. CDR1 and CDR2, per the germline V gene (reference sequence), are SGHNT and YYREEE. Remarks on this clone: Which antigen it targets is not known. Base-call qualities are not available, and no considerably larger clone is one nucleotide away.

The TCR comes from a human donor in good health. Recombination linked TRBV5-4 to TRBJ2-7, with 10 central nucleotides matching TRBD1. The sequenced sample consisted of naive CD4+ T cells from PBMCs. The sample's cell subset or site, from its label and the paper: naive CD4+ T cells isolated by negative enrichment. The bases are TGTGCCAGCAGTCACCGGGACAGGGGTGGGTACGAGCAGTACTTC. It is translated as CASSHRDRGGYEQYF. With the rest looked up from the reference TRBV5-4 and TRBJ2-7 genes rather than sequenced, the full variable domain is ETGVTQSPTHLIKTRGQQVTLRCSSQSGHNTVSWYQQALGQGPQFIFQYYREEENGRGNFPPRFSGLQFPNYSSELNVNALELDDSALYLCASSHRDRGGYEQYFGPGTRLTVT.